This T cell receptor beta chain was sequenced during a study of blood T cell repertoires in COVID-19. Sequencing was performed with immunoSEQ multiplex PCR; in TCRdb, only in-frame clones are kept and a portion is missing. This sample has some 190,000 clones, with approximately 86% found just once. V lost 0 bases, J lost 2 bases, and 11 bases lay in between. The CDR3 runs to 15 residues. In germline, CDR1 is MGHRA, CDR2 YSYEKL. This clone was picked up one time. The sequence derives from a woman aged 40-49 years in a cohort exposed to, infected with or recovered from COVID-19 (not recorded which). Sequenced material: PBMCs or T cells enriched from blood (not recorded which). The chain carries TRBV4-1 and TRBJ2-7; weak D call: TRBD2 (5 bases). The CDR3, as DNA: TGCGCCAGCAGCCAAGATTCCACTAGACCCTACGAGCAGTACTTC. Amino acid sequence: CASSQDSTRPYEQYF.